Below are 15 T cell receptor beta chains sequenced from a single sample in a study of blood T cells in healthy people across ages. Primers used in a second PCR of roughly 6 to 11 cycles were a sample-barcoded 5' primer and a J-beta primer mix. TCRdb reprocessed the 5' RACE reads via MiXCR and lists one record per CDR3 protein. Of approximately 730,000 distinct CDR3 sequences in the sample, roughly 41% were seen once. Sequences were obtained from blood. The receptors here all came from an older woman in good health.

This clonotype was recorded many times. The chain carries TRBV10-3 and TRBJ2-3; 8 nucleotides match TRBD1. The junction had 3 bases not matched to a gene; V was cut back by 5 bases and J by 2 bases. The CDR3 totals 14 residues. The germline V gene encodes CDR1 ENHRY and CDR2 SYGVKD. This CDR3 reads CAISQGAYTDTQYF. The CDR3, as DNA: TGTGCCATCAGTCAGGGGGCCTACACAGATACGCAGTATTTT.

A note on this clonotype: This sequence may be a read error, since a much larger clone differs from it by one base. J is TRBJ2-3 and V is TRBV12-3 or TRBV12-4, with D unresolved. V was cut by 9 bases and J by 4 bases, with 8 bases left in between. This CDR3 comprises 11 residues. CDR3 in amino acids: CARGEADTQYF. The CDR3 region has the DNA TGTGCCAGAGGAGAGGCAGATACGCAGTATTTT.

The gene calls are TRBV19 and TRBJ2-1; 7 bases fit TRBD1. Germline V gene sequence: CDR1 LNHDA, CDR2 SQIVND (reference sequence). V was pared by 7 bases and J by 12 bases, with 9 bases of the junction left unmatched. The CDR3 loop spans 12 amino acids. The CDR3 nucleotides read TGTGCCAGTAAGGAGAGGGGGCACCGGCAGTTCTTC. Its translation: CASKERGHRQFF.

The chain uses TRBV7-9 and TRBJ1-1; 8 bases fit TRBD1. The germline V gene encodes CDR1 SEHNR and CDR2 FQNEAQ (reference sequence). V shed 5 bases and J 4 bases; nucleotides not matched to a gene: 9. CDR3 length equals 15 residues. CDR3 coding DNA: TGTGCCAGCAGCCGCGTGCAGGGGGCGGGCACTGAAGCTTTCTTT. Its translation is CASSRVQGAGTEAFF. The full variable domain, in which reference TRBV7-9 and TRBJ1-1 provide the parts outside the CDR3, is DTGVSQNPRHKITKRGQNVTFRCDPISEHNRLYWYRQTLGQGPEFLTYFQNEAQLEKSRLLSDRFSAERPKGSFSTLEIQRTEQGDSAMYLCASSRVQGAGTEAFFGQGTRLTVV.

This clonotype was observed at least ten times. V gene TRBV4-3 combines with J gene TRBJ2-1, with D tentatively TRBD1 (6 bases). Trimming removed 5 bases at V and 0 bases at J, with 8 bases between. CDR1 LGHNA and CDR2 YSLEER come from the germline V gene. This CDR3 comprises 14 residues. The DNA of the CDR3 is TGCGCCAGCAGCGTAGGGGGCTCCTACAATGAGCAGTTCTTC. This translates into CASSVGGSYNEQFF.

This clonotype was recorded only once. The V and J genes are TRBV20-1 and TRBJ2-4; D is possibly TRBD2 (7 bases). The CDR3 is 18 residues long. The V gene lost 7 bases and the J gene lost 8 bases, with 33 bases spanning the gap. Germline CDR1 is DFQATT and CDR2 is SNEGSKA (reference sequence). The CDR3, as DNA: TGCAGTGTTCACCTTAGGGACGGGGGGCTAGTATCCCCGGACATTCAGTACTTC. Amino acids: CSVHLRDGGLVSPDIQYF.

In the case of this clonotype: One end of the junction fails to match germline, which may point to a read error. This chain connects TRBV13 to TRBJ1-3; D is undetermined. Germline V gene sequence: CDR1 PRHDT, CDR2 FYEKMQ (reference sequence). This CDR3 is built from 14 residues. The CDR3 DNA reads TGTGCCAGCAGAGAACTTGGGTCTGGAAGCACCATATATTTT. It codes for CASRELGSGSTIYF.

This clonotype was recorded a few times. This chain links TRBV5-1 with TRBJ2-1; TRBD2 matches at 8 bases. J gave up 5 bases and V 4 bases, and 8 bases lay outside the gene matches. The CDR3 has 15 residues. From germline, CDR1 is SGHRS and CDR2 YFSETQ. As DNA, the CDR3 is TGCGCCAGCAGCGGCCGGGGGGGTTTCGACAATGAGCAGTTCTTC. Translating it yields CASSGRGGFDNEQFF.

J is TRBJ2-7 and V is TRBV20-1; TRBD2 matches at 10 bases. CDR1 and CDR2 from the germline V gene are DFQATT and SNEGSKA (reference sequence). With 4 bases clipped from V and 2 bases from J, the junction kept 8 bases outside the gene matches. This CDR3 contains 15 residues. CDR3 in DNA: TGCAGTGCTAACCCAGGGACTAGCGCCACCTACGAGCAGTACTTC. It specifies CSANPGTSATYEQYF.

Ten or more counts support this clonotype. The CDR3 region is CSVEGGSSGTDTQYF. The CDR3 DNA is TGCAGCGTTGAAGGGGGGTCTAGCGGCACAGATACGCAGTATTTT. The chain combines TRBV29-1 with TRBJ2-3; D is possibly TRBD2 (6 bases). V shed 1 base and J shed 1 base, with 12 bases lying between them. CDR1 and CDR2 (germline): SQVTM, ANQGSEA. CDR3 size: 15 residues.

This clonotype turned up a few times. The chain joins TRBV20-1 to TRBJ2-1; the match to TRBD2 covers 9 bases. The V gene end was trimmed by 0 bases and the J gene end by 10 bases; junction bases not matched to a gene: 13. The CDR3 is 16 amino acids. The germline gives CDR1 DFQATT, CDR2 SNEGSKA (reference sequence). CDR3 in DNA: TGCAGTGCTAGAGACTTCAGACTAGCGGTGACGGGAGAGCAGTTCTTC. As protein: CSARDFRLAVTGEQFF.

The rearrangement uses TRBV4-1 and TRBJ2-2; unclear D gene. Trimming pared 5 bases from V and 5 bases from J, leaving 3 bases between. Per the germline V gene, CDR1 is MGHRA and CDR2 is YSYEKL. The CDR3 extends over 11 amino acids. The chain's CDR3 is CASSMTGELFF. The CDR3 region has the DNA TGCGCCAGCAGCATGACCGGGGAGCTGTTTTTT.

The rearrangement joins TRBV9 to TRBJ1-3; D not resolved. With 2 bases removed from V and 0 bases from J, the gap between germline ends came to 3 bases. The CDR3 has 13 amino acids. The germline CDR1 and CDR2 sequences are SGDLS and YYNGEE. CDR3 sequence (DNA): TGTGCCAGCAGCGTCAGCTCTGGAAACACCATATATTTT. This sequence encodes CASSVSSGNTIYF.

The rearrangement joins TRBV21-1 to TRBJ1-2. TRBV21-1 represents a pseudogene. The CDR3 spans 16 residues. CDR3 in amino acids: CASSKGVAAANYGYTF. The DNA for the CDR3 is TGTGCCAGCAGCAAAGGGGTGGCGGCTGCTAACTATGGCTACACCTTC.

This sequence joins TRBV5-1 and TRBJ1-2; 7 bases match TRBD1. Germline V lookup: CDR1 SGHRS, CDR2 YFSETQ. V trimming: 0 bases; J trimming: 2 bases; junction bases outside the gene matches: 1. The CDR3 runs to 14 residues. The CDR3 DNA is TGCGCCAGCAGCTTGGGGGACAGAAACTATGGCTACACCTTC. This sequence encodes CASSLGDRNYGYTF.